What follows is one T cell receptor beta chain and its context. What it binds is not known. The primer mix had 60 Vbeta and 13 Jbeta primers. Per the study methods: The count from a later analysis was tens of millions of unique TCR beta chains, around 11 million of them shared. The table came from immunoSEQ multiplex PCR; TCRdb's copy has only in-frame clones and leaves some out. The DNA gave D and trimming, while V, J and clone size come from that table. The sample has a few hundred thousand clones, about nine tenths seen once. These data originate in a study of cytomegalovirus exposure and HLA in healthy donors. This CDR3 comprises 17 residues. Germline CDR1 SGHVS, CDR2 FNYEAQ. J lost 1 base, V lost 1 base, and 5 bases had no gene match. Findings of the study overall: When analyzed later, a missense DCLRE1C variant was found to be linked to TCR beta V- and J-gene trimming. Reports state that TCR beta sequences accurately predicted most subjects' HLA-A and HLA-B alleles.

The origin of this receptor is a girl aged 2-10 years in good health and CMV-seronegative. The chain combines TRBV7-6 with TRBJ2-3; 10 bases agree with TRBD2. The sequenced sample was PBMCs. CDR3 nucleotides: TGTGCCAGCAGCTTAGGATCCGGGACTAGCGGCACAGATACGCAGTATTTT. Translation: CASSLGSGTSGTDTQYF.